Shown below are 9 T cell receptor beta chains from a single sample sequenced in a study of T-cell reconstitution after alpha-beta-depleted transplantation in children. Unique molecular identifiers were incorporated when the TCRbeta library was constructed. TCRdb itself ran the PCR reads through MiXCR, one entry per CDR3 protein. The sample shows 70,000 to 95,000 distinct CDR3 sequences, about a sixth of them seen only once. This specimen consisted of PBMCs, mostly from graft donor cells, obtained 360 days after TCRalphabeta/CD19-depleted stem cell transplant. These receptors were collected from a male patient between 2 and 15 years old who had a stem cell transplant for acute lymphoblastic leukemia, so the T cells may come from the graft donor.

This chain joins TRBV12-3 or TRBV12-4 and TRBJ2-1, with D perhaps TRBD2 (6 bases). The CDR3 totals 14 residues. Trimming cost V 3 bases and J 7 bases, with 13 bases left between them. The CDR3 nucleotides are TGTGCCAGCAGTTTGGTTAGCGGAAAGAATGAGCAGTTCTTC. This codes for CASSLVSGKNEQFF.

This clonotype was observed a few times. This chain connects TRBV11-2 to TRBJ2-1; 9 nucleotides match TRBD2. The germline gives CDR1 SGHAT, CDR2 FQNNGV. J was trimmed by 2 bases and V by 5 bases; bases with no gene match: 4. The CDR3 spans 15 residues. In nucleotides, the CDR3 is TGTGCCAGCAGCCCCCTAGCGGGAACCTACAATGAGCAGTTCTTC. Translated, it gives CASSPLAGTYNEQFF.

This clonotype was detected ten times or more. This chain uses TRBV5-1 with TRBJ2-1; the match to TRBD1 covers 8 bases. The germline V gene has CDR1 SGHRS and CDR2 YFSETQ. Trimming at V came to 6 bases and at J to 2 bases, leaving 7 bases not matched to a gene. This CDR3 spans 15 amino acids. In DNA form, the CDR3 reads TGCGCCAGCACCCTCGGGGGACAGGCCTACAATGAGCAGTTCTTC. Translated: CASTLGGQAYNEQFF.

CDR3 in DNA: TGTGCCAGCAGCCCCCCCAAGGCGGGAGGAGACGAGCAGTACTTC. Translation: CASSPPKAGGDEQYF. This rearrangement joins TRBV7-9 to TRBJ2-7; 8 nucleotides align to TRBD2. Germline V gene data show CDR1 as SEHNR and CDR2 as FQNEAQ (reference sequence). This CDR3 contains 15 residues. V dropped 5 bases and J dropped 5; count of bases not matched to a gene: 11.

This chain connects TRBV6-5 to TRBJ1-1; maybe TRBD1 (6 bases). Between the trimmed V and J ends, which lost 2 bases and 1 base, there was a span of 11 bases. This CDR3 is built from 15 residues. Germline values: CDR1 MNHEY, CDR2 SVGAGI. CDR3 region: CASSYDRRGNTEAFF. The CDR3, as DNA: TGTGCCAGCAGTTACGATCGCAGGGGGAACACTGAAGCTTTCTTT.

This clonotype turned up a few times. DNA of the CDR3: TGTGCCACCAGTGCCCGAGGGGGCGCCGGCCATGAGCAGTTCTTC. It encodes CATSARGGAGHEQFF. The chain is built from TRBV24-1 and TRBJ2-1, with TRBD1 identical over 7 bases. The CDR3 runs 15 residues. V was clipped by 5 bases and J by 8 bases; unmatched bases: 11. CDR1 and CDR2 (germline): KGHDR, SFDVKD.

This rearrangement joins TRBV7-9 to TRBJ2-1; D possibly corresponds to TRBD2 (6 bases). Trimming stripped 8 bases from V and 9 bases from J, with 14 bases between. The CDR3 length is 12 residues. The V gene's germline CDR1 is SEHNR and CDR2 FQNEAQ (reference sequence). The DNA of the CDR3 is TGTGCCAGCCGCCTCGGGAGTTTTGAGCAGTTCTTC. Its translation: CASRLGSFEQFF. The variable domain in full, completed from reference TRBV7-9 and TRBJ2-1, reads DTGVSQNPRHKITKRGQNVTFRCDPISEHNRLYWYRQTLGQGPEFLTYFQNEAQLEKSRLLSDRFSAERPKGSFSTLEIQRTEQGDSAMYLCASRLGSFEQFFGPGTRLTVL.

This clonotype has a handful of counts. The gene calls are TRBV11-1 and TRBJ2-3; TRBD2 matches 11 bases. This CDR3 region has 19 residues. The germline V gene encodes CDR1 SGHAT and CDR2 FQDESV (reference sequence). J was trimmed by 0 bases and V by 4 bases; bases with no gene match: 12. CDR3 sequence: CASSSSGTSGFLSTDTQYF. The CDR3 DNA reads as TGTGCCAGCAGCTCGTCCGGGACTAGCGGCTTTCTAAGCACAGATACGCAGTATTTT. Variable domain in full (rest from reference TRBV11-1 and TRBJ2-3): EAEVAQSPRYKITEKSQAVAFWCDPISGHATLYWYRQILGQGPELLVQFQDESVVDDSQLPKDRFSAERLKGVDSTLKIQPAELGDSAMYLCASSSSGTSGFLSTDTQYFGPGTRLTVL.

This clonotype has just a few counts. This chain joins TRBV6-5 and TRBJ2-4, with no clear D. Germline CDR1 MNHEY, CDR2 SVGAGI. With 2 bases removed from V and 2 bases from J, the gap between germline ends came to 10 bases. The CDR3 loop spans 15 amino acids. CDR3 bases: TGTGCCAGCAGTTACGATCACAGCCCCAAAAACATTCAGTACTTC. It specifies CASSYDHSPKNIQYF.